Listed below are T cell receptor beta chains from one sample, sequenced in a study of blood T cell repertoires in COVID-19. Libraries were prepared by immunoSEQ multiplex PCR; TCRdb keeps only in-frame clonotypes and omits some of them. The table shows about 70,000 clones, with around 86% occurring only once. The sample taken for sequencing was peripheral blood. The receptors here all came from a woman in her sixties or seventies with acute or convalescent COVID-19. CDR3s include the opening cysteine and the closing phenylalanine or tryptophan. The D gene is left open where the match is weak. The size field is filled for only some rows; it gives once, few, many or a size class.

D gene	V gene	clone size	J gene	CDR3 DNA	CDR3 protein
TRBD2	TRBV3-1/TRBV3-2	-	TRBJ2-1	TGTGCCAGCAGCCAAGTGGGACTAGCGGCTACAGGTGAGCAGTTCTTC	CASSQVGLAATGEQFF
-	TRBV20-1	-	TRBJ1-5	TGCAGTGCTAGTCCAGGTGATGATGGGCCCCAGCATTTT	CSASPGDDGPQHF
TRBD2	TRBV7-3	once	TRBJ2-3	TGTGCCAGCAGCTTCGGGACTAGCGGGAGTATTATCACAGATACGCAGTATTTT	CASSFGTSGSIITDTQYF
TRBD2	TRBV29-1	-	TRBJ2-3	TGCAGCGTTGAATCGGGCGGGAGCGCAGATACGCAGTATTTT	CSVESGGSADTQYF
-	TRBV27	-	TRBJ1-6	TGTGCCAGCAGACGGGATAGCTCCTATAATTCACCCCTCCACTTT	CASRRDSSYNSPLHF
-	TRBV14	once	TRBJ1-1	TGTGCCAGCAGCCAAGAAGGGCGGGGAGTAGTCACTGAAGCTTTCTTT	CASSQEGRGVVTEAFF
-	TRBV5-1	-	TRBJ1-1	TGCGCCAGCAGTCGCCTCCCCGCACAGGGAAGGGCTGAAGCTTTCTTT	CASSRLPAQGRAEAFF
TRBD1	TRBV5-1	once	TRBJ2-3	TGCGCCAGCAGCTTGGCACGGACAGGGGCGGCAGATACGCAGTATTTT	CASSLARTGAADTQYF
TRBD1	TRBV3-1/TRBV3-2	-	TRBJ2-1	TGTGCCAGCACTAGGGGACAGGGCTACAATGAGCAGTTCTTC	CASTRGQGYNEQFF
TRBD1	TRBV5-1	-	TRBJ1-1	TGCGCCAGCAGCCAGGGGGCGGGAGGGACTGAAGCTTTCTTT	CASSQGAGGTEAFF
TRBD1	TRBV5-4	-	TRBJ1-2	TGTGCCAGCAGCTTAGGCGACAGGGGACCCGAATACTCCTATGGCTACACCTTC	CASSLGDRGPEYSYGYTF
-	TRBV18	-	TRBJ1-1	TGTGCCAGCTCACGGGGGGGTGCAACTGAAGCTTTCTTT	CASSRGGATEAFF
-	TRBV28	-	TRBJ1-1	TGTGCCAGCAGTTTAGGGCGTGAAGCTTTCTTT	CASSLGREAFF
-	TRBV3-1/TRBV3-2	-	TRBJ1-2	TGTGCCAGCAGCCCTCTGGCGGGTCACTATGGCTACACCTTC	CASSPLAGHYGYTF
-	TRBV19	-	TRBJ2-7	TGTGCCAGTAGTGATAGATCTGCAGGTTCCTACGAGCAGTACTTC	CASSDRSAGSYEQYF
-	TRBV7-6	-	TRBJ1-3	TGTGCCAGCAGCCGGGCGGGAACTGGAAACACCATATATTTT	CASSRAGTGNTIYF
-	TRBV7-8	once	TRBJ1-2	TGTGCCAGCAGTAGTGAGTCAGGGATCTATGGCTACACCTTC	CASSSESGIYGYTF
TRBD1	TRBV19	-	TRBJ1-2	TGTGCCAGTCGGGACAGAGCTAACTATGGCTACACCTTC	CASRDRANYGYTF
TRBD2	TRBV30	-	TRBJ2-1	TGTGCCTGGATACTAGCGGGAGGAAAGGAGCAGTTCTTC	CAWILAGGKEQFF
-	TRBV5-4	-	TRBJ2-7	TGTGCCAGCAGCTTGGACGGTAAGAGCTCCTACGAGCAGTACTTC	CASSLDGKSSYEQYF
TRBD2	TRBV6-6	once	TRBJ2-5	TGTGCCAGCACTCGCGACCGGGGACTAGCCCTCGGGGAAGAGACCCAGTACTTC	CASTRDRGLALGEETQYF
TRBD1	TRBV2	-	TRBJ1-1	TGTGCCAGCAGTGAGCAGGGGGCGCGCGTTGAAGCTTTCTTT	CASSEQGARVEAFF
-	TRBV2	-	TRBJ1-1	TGTGCCAGCAGTGAACGCCGACAGATGAACACTGAAGCTTTCTTT	CASSERRQMNTEAFF
-	TRBV2	-	TRBJ2-7	TGTGCCAGCAGTACCCCCTCGGCGGCAGCCTACGAGCAGTACTTC	CASSTPSAAAYEQYF
TRBD1	TRBV19	-	TRBJ1-5	TGTGCCAGTAGTACAACAGGGGGCGGGCAGCCCCAGCATTTT	CASSTTGGGQPQHF
TRBD1	TRBV5-6	-	TRBJ1-2	TGTGCCAGCAGCGGGGGACAGGGAGAGGGCTACACCTTC	CASSGGQGEGYTF
-	TRBV6-6	-	TRBJ1-5	TGTGCCAGCATCCGACGGGGGGAAACTAGCAATCAGCCCCAGCATTTT	CASIRRGETSNQPQHF
-	TRBV7-8	-	TRBJ2-1	TGTGCCAGCAGCTTAGCGGGAGTCTCCCACAATGAGCAGTTCTTC	CASSLAGVSHNEQFF
-	TRBV5-5	-	TRBJ2-3	TGTGCCAGCAGCTTGGTTGGGCCGGGGGTGGTCACAGATACGCAGTATTTT	CASSLVGPGVVTDTQYF
TRBD2	TRBV11-2	-	TRBJ2-1	TGTGCCAGCAGCTCCCCCAGGGCGGGGGGGCCCTACAATGAGCAGTTCTTC	CASSSPRAGGPYNEQFF
-	TRBV5-1	once	TRBJ2-7	TGCGCCAGCAGCTTGGGGGGAGCGCACTACTCCTACGAGCAGTACTTC	CASSLGGAHYSYEQYF
-	TRBV30	-	TRBJ2-1	TGTGCCTGGGTATCCCGGGGGACGTACTACAATGAGCAGTTCTTC	CAWVSRGTYYNEQFF
-	TRBV29-1	-	TRBJ1-4	TGCAGCGGAGTAGTTAATGAAAAACTGTTTTTT	CSGVVNEKLFF
TRBD1	TRBV9	-	TRBJ1-2	TGTGCCAGCAGCGTCGATACAGGGGTAGGCTATGGCTACACCTTC	CASSVDTGVGYGYTF
-	TRBV28	-	TRBJ2-7	TGTGCCAGCAGTTTAGTTTACAGAAGCTCCTACGAGCAGTACTTC	CASSLVYRSSYEQYF
-	TRBV18	-	TRBJ1-2	TGTGCCAGCCCTAGGGAGGATGGCTACACCTTC	CASPREDGYTF
TRBD2	TRBV9	-	TRBJ2-5	TGTGCCAGCAGCGCCGGACTAGCGGGGGGGTTGTACCAAGAGACCCAGTACTTC	CASSAGLAGGLYQETQYF
TRBD2	TRBV5-1	-	TRBJ2-5	TGCGCCAGCAGCTGGACCGGGACTAGCAGGGGGGAGACCCAGTACTTC	CASSWTGTSRGETQYF
TRBD1	TRBV6-5	once	TRBJ2-2	TGTGCCAGCACCGGACAGGGTCGAACCGGGGAGCTGTTTTTT	CASTGQGRTGELFF
-	TRBV29-1	-	TRBJ2-3	TGCAGCGTTGCAGGGGGCACAGATACGCAGTATTTT	CSVAGGTDTQYF
-	TRBV5-4	-	TRBJ2-7	TGTGCCAGTAGCAAAGGCAGGCCAGACAACGAGCAGTACTTC	CASSKGRPDNEQYF
-	TRBV5-1	-	TRBJ1-2	TGCGCCAGCAGCTTGGGTCAGAACTATGGCTACACCTTC	CASSLGQNYGYTF
TRBD1	TRBV6-5	-	TRBJ1-5	TGTGCCAGCAGAGTTTCAGGGGGTGGTCAGCCCCAGCATTTT	CASRVSGGGQPQHF
-	TRBV27	-	TRBJ1-1	TGTGCCAGCAGTCCAACCCCGGGAGGGTACACTGAAGCTTTCTTT	CASSPTPGGYTEAFF
TRBD1	TRBV6-5	-	TRBJ2-3	TGTGCCAGCAATCGACAGGGGGCTTGGTATTTT	CASNRQGAWYF
TRBD1	TRBV28	-	TRBJ1-4	TGTGCCAGCAGTCCCCACAGGGGCGGGAATGAAAAACTGTTTTTT	CASSPHRGGNEKLFF